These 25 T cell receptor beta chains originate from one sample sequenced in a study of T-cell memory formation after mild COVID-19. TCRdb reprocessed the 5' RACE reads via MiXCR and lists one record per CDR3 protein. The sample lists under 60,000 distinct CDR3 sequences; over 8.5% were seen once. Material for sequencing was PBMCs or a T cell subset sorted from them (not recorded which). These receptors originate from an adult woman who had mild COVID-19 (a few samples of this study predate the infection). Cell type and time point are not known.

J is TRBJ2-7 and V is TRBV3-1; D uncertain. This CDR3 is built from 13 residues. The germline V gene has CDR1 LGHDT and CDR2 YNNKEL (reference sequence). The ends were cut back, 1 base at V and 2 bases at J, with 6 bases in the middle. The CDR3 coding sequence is TGTGCCAGCAGCCAAGCCACAGCCTACGAGCAGTACTTC. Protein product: CASSQATAYEQYF.

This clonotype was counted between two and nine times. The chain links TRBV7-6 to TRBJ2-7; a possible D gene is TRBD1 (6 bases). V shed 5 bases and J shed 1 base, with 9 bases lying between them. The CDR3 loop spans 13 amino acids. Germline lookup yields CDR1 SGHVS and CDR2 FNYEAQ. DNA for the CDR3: TGTGCCAGCAGCCCAGGACAGTCCTACGAGCAGTACTTC. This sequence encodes CASSPGQSYEQYF.

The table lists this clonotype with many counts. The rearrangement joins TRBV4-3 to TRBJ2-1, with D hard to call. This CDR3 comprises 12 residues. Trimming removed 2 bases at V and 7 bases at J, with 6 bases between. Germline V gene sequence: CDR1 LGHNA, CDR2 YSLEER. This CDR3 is CASSQSTNEQFF. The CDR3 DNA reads TGCGCCAGCAGCCAATCCACGAATGAGCAGTTCTTC.

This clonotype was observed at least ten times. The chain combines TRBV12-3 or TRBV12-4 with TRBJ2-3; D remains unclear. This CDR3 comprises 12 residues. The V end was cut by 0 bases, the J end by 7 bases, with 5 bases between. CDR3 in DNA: TGTGCCAGCAGTTTAGCGCTAAATACGCAGTATTTT. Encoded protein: CASSLALNTQYF.

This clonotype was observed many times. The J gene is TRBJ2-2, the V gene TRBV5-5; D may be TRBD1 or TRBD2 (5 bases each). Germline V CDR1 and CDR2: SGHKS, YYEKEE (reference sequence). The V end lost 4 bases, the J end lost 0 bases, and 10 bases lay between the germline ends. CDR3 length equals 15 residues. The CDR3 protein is CASSPRGPNTGELFF. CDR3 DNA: TGTGCCAGCAGCCCCCGGGGCCCGAACACCGGGGAGCTGTTTTTT.

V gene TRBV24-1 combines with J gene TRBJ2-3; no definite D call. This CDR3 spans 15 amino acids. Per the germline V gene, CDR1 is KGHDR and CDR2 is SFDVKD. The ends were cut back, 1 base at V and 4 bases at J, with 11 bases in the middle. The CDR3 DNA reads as TGTGCCACCAGTGATTTCCGGACCGCGGCAGATACGCAGTATTTT. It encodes CATSDFRTAADTQYF.

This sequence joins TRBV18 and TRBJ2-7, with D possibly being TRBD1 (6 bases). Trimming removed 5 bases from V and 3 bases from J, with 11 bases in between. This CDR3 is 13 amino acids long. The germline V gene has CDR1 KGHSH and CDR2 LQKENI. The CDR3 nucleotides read TGTGCCAGCTCAAAGGACAGTCTCTACGAGCAGTACTTC. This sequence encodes CASSKDSLYEQYF.

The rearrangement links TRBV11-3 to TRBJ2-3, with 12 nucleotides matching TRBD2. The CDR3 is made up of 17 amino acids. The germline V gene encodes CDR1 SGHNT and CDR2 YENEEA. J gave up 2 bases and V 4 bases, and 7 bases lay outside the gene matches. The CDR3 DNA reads TGTGCCAGCAGCTCACTATGGACTAGCGGGACCACAGATACGCAGTATTTT. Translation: CASSSLWTSGTTDTQYF.

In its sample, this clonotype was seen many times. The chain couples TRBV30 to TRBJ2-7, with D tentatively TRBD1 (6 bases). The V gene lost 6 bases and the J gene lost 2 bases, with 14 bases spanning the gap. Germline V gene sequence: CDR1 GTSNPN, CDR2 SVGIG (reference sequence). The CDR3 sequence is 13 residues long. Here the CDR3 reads CACGMDRPYEQYF. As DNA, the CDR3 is TGTGCCTGCGGGATGGACAGACCCTACGAGCAGTACTTC.

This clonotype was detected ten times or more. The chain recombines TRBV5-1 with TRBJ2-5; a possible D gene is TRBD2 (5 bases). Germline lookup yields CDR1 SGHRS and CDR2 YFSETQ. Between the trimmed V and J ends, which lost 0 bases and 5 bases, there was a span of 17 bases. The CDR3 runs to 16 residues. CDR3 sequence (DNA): TGCGCCAGCAGCTTGGGCCGGGGTAGTCGGTCGGAGACCCAGTACTTC. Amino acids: CASSLGRGSRSETQYF.

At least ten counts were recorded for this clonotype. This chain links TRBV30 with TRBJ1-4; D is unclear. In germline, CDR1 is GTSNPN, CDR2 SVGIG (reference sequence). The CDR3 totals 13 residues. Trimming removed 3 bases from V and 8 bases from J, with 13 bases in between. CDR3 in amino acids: CAWSNGREEKLFF. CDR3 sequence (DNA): TGTGCCTGGAGCAACGGTCGTGAAGAAAAACTGTTTTTT.

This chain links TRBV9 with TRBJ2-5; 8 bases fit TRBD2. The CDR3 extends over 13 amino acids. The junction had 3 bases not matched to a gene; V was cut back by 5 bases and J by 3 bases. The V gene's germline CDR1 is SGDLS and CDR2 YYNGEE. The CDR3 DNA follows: TGTGCCAGCAGTACTAGCGGAGAAGAGACCCAGTACTTC. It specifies CASSTSGEETQYF.

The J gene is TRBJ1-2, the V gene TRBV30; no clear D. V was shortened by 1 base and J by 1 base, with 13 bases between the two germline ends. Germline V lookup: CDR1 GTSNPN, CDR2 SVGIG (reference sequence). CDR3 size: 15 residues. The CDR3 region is CAWSAWGFFNYGYTF. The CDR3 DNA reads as TGTGCCTGGAGTGCTTGGGGATTTTTTAACTATGGCTACACCTTC.

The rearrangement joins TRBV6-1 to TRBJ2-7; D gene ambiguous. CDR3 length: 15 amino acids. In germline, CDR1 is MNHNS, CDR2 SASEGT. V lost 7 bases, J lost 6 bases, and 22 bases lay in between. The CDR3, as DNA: TGTGCCAGCATCCTAGGTAGTGGCCGAGCTGGCGAGCAGTACTTC. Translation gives CASILGSGRAGEQYF.

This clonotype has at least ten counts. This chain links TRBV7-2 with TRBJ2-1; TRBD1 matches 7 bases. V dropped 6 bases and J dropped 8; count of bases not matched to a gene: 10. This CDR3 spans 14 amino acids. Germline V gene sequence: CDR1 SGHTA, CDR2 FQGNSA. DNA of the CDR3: TGTGCCAGCAGTCACATCGGACAGGTCGATGAGCAGTTCTTC. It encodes CASSHIGQVDEQFF.

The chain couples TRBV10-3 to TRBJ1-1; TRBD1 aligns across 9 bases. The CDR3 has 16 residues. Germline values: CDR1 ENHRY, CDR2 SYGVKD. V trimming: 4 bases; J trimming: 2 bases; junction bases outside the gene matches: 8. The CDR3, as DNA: TGTGCCATCAGTGTATACCCACAGGGGGCTAACACTGAAGCTTTCTTT. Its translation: CAISVYPQGANTEAFF.

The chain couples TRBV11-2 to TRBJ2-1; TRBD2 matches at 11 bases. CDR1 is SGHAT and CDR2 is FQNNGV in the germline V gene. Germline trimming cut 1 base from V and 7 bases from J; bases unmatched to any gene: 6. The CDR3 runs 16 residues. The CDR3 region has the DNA TGTGCCAGCAGCTTAGGCTATAGCGGGAGGGGTAATGAGCAGTTCTTC. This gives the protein CASSLGYSGRGNEQFF.

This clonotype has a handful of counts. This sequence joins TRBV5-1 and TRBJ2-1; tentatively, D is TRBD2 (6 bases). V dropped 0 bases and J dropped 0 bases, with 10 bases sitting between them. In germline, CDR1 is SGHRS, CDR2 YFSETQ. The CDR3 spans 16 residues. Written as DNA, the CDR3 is TGCGCCAGCAGCTTGGAACTAGCTAGCTCCTACAATGAGCAGTTCTTC. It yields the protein CASSLELASSYNEQFF.

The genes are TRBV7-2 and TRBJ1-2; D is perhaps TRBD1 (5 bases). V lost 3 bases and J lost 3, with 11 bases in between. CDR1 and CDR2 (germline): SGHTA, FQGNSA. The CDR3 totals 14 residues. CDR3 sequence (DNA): TGTGCCAGCAGCTTGGATCAGGGCCACTATGGCTACACCTTC. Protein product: CASSLDQGHYGYTF.

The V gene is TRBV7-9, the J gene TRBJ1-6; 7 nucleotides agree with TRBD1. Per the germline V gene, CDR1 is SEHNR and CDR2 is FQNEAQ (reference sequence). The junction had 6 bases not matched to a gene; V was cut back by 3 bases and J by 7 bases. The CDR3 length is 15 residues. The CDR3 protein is CASSLRQGGNSPLHF. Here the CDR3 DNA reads TGTGCCAGCAGCTTGCGACAGGGTGGGAATTCACCCCTCCACTTT.

CDR3 DNA: TGCGCCAGCAGCTTGATGGTGAGAACTAGCACAGATACGCAGTATTTT. It codes for CASSLMVRTSTDTQYF. V is TRBV5-1 and J is TRBJ2-3; D is unclear. V lost 1 base and J lost 0, with 12 bases in between. Per germline, CDR1 SGHRS and CDR2 YFSETQ. The CDR3 runs 16 residues.

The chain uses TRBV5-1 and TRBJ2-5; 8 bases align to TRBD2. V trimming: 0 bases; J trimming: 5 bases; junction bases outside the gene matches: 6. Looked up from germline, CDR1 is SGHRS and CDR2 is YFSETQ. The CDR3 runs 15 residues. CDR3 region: CASSLAGGPGETQYF. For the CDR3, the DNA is TGCGCCAGCAGCTTGGCGGGGGGGCCAGGTGAGACCCAGTACTTC.

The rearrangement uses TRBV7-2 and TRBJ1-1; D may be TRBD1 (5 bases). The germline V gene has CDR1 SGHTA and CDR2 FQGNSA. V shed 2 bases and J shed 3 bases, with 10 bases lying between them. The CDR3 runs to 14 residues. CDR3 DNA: TGTGCCAGCAGCTTACAGGGTCTATACACTGAAGCTTTCTTT. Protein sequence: CASSLQGLYTEAFF.

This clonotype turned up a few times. The CDR3 loop is CASSRAGVMDVTGTDTQYF. The CDR3 coding sequence is TGCGCCAGCAGCCGGGCAGGGGTAATGGATGTGACGGGCACAGATACGCAGTATTTT. The chain recombines TRBV5-1 with TRBJ2-3; tentatively, D is TRBD1 (6 bases). V was trimmed by 4 bases and J by 1 base, leaving 25 bases between them. The CDR3 loop spans 19 amino acids. Looked up from germline, CDR1 is SGHRS and CDR2 is YFSETQ.

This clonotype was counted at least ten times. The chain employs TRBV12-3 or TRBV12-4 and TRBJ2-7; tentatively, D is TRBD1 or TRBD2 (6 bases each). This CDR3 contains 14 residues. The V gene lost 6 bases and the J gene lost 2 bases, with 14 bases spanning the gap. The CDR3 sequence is CASSKRGAAYEQYF. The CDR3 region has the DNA TGTGCCAGCAGCAAAAGGGGGGCTGCCTACGAGCAGTACTTC.